These 14 T cell receptor delta chains were all obtained from the same sample, sequenced in a study of γδ T cells in repeated Plasmodium falciparum infection. Gammadelta T cells were flow-sorted from PBMC into Vgamma9/Vdelta2+ and Vdelta2-negative populations for bulk analysis. TCRdb processed the multiplex PCR reads again with the CATT caller. The profile shows 93,000 or so delta-chain clones, roughly 0.98% of them singletons. Sequencing was performed on gamma-delta T cells from blood. The receptors stem from a pool of human donors (malaria-infected and uninfected, not separated).

In regard to this clone: TCRdb's entry gives the protein of a much larger clone, which mismatches this DNA's translation at residue 11, likely from a read error; the protein reported here is translated from the DNA. V usage is TRDV1 and J usage is TRDJ1; D uncertain. The J gene was not available in TCRdb and was assigned here by matching the DNA to germline segments. V was cut by 1 base and J by 5 bases, with 29 bases left in between. The length of the CDR3 is 20 residues. The germline gives CDR1 TSWWSYY, CDR2 QGS. CDR3 sequence: CALGEPHSSVPFPDVDKLIF. The CDR3 coding sequence is TGTGCTCTTGGGGAACCCCACTCCTCAGTACCATTCCCTGATGTGGATAAACTCATCTTT.

This clone was seen more than once but under ten times. The mismatch at residue 20 between this DNA's translation and the TCRdb protein of a much larger clone likely reflects a read error; the protein shown is translated from the DNA. The CDR3, as DNA: TGTGCTCTTGGGGAACTTTCCATTTCCTACCAGGGGGGGTCCATCACCTACACCGATGAACTCATCTTT. It encodes CALGELSISYQGGSITYTDELIF. The chain uses TRDV1 and TRDJ1; TRDD2 matches at 7 bases. Matching the DNA to germline supplied the J gene, which TCRdb does not give. This CDR3 is built from 23 residues. Germline CDR1 and CDR2: TSWWSYY and QGS.

Points on this clone: The protein given by TCRdb reflects a much larger clone and differs at residue 6 from this DNA's translation, likely from a read error; the protein shown is the DNA's translation. The chain employs TRDV1 and TRDJ1; D unclear. No J gene was available from TCRdb, and it was assigned here by a germline match of the DNA. The CDR3 loop spans 19 amino acids. Germline V gene sequence: CDR1 TSWWSYY, CDR2 QGS. V lost 0 bases and J lost 0, with 20 bases in between. CDR3 protein: CALGELRPRWVRYTDKLIF. The CDR3 DNA reads as TGTGCTCTTGGGGAACTCCGCCCTAGATGGGTTCGGTACACCGATAAACTCATCTTT.

In the case of this clone: This is likely an artifact of a read error, given a far larger clone one base away. Other DNA sequences from this sample encode an identical CDR3 as well. The genes are TRDV1 and TRDJ1, with 8 nucleotides matching TRDD3. TCRdb leaves out the J gene; it was filled in here by matching the DNA to germline. The CDR3 spans 25 residues. Germline CDR1 reads TSWWSYY; CDR2 reads QGS. With V trimmed by 1 base and J by 3 bases, 34 bases remained unmatched. The CDR3 bases are TGTGCTCTTGGGGAACCCCAACTTCCTCAAGTCGACTGTACTGGGGGGCCACGGGGCGCCGATAAACTCATCTTT. Translation: CALGEPQLPQVDCTGGPRGADKLIF.

As regards this clone: TCRdb pairs this DNA with a much larger clone's protein that differs at residue 7, likely a read error; the protein shown was translated from the DNA. The rearrangement links TRDV2 to TRDJ1; 12 nucleotides match TRDD3. Since TCRdb gives no J gene, matching the DNA to germline was used here to assign it. The length of the CDR3 is 19 residues. V was clipped by 0 bases and J by 1 base; unmatched bases: 11. The germline gives CDR1 GEAIGNYY, CDR2 EKD. The CDR3 nucleotides read TGTGCCTGTGACACCGAGCACTGGGGGATACACTTGGGCACCGATAAACTCATCTTT. It codes for CACDTEHWGIHLGTDKLIF.

This clone was observed a handful of times. The TCRdb protein comes from a much larger clone and disagrees with this DNA's translation at residue 21, likely due to a read error; the protein given here is derived from the DNA. V gene assignment gives TRDV1, but the J gene was left uncalled; TRDD3, as called in the table, went unchecked against the DNA. Germline V CDR1 and CDR2: TSWWSYY, QGS. The CDR3 extends over 22 amino acids. The CDR3 region has the DNA TGTGCTCTTGGGGTCTTCAATAATATTCTAAACTGGGGGACACCATCAGCCGATAAACTCACCTTT. This translates into CALGVFNNILNWGTPSADKLTF.

This clone was observed a few times. The protein in TCRdb stems from a much larger clone and differs at residue 15 from this DNA's translation, likely a read error; here the protein is translated from the DNA. This chain links TRDV2 with TRDJ1, with 13 bases matching TRDD3. The J gene, not given by TCRdb, was assigned here from a germline match of the nucleotide sequence. CDR1 is GEAIGNYY and CDR2 is EKD in the germline V gene. CDR3 length: 18 amino acids. Here the CDR3 reads CACDLITGGYAGTDRLIF. CDR3 DNA sequence: TGTGCCTGTGATCTAATTACTGGGGGATACGCGGGGACCGATAGACTCATCTTT.

The sample holds a few counts of this clone. With a far larger clone one base away, a read error is the likely cause. A V gene of TRDV2 was called, but no J gene was assigned; the D call TRDD3 from the table was never checked on the DNA. The V gene's germline CDR1 is GEAIGNYY and CDR2 EKD. This CDR3 is built from 18 residues. For the CDR3, the DNA is TGTGCCTGTGACACCATTTCCCGGATGGGGTTAGACACCGATAAGCTCATCTTT. Translated: CACDTISRMGLDTDKLIF.

Worth noting for this clone: A far more abundant clone sits one base away, making this likely a read error. Other DNA sequences of this sample code for an identical CDR3. V is TRDV1 and J is TRDJ1; 8 bases are shared with TRDD3. This CDR3 comprises 17 residues. Germline V gene sequence: CDR1 TSWWSYY, CDR2 QGS. Here the CDR3 DNA reads TGTGCCCTTGGGGAAAGAGGGGGATATAGGAAGGCCGATAAACTCATCTTT. Translation: CALGERGGYRKADKLIF.

This clone showed up just a few times. For this DNA, TCRdb reports the protein of a much larger clone, which diverges at residue 9, most likely from a read error; the protein presented here is translated directly from the DNA. The rearrangement links TRDV2 to TRDJ1, with 10 bases that match TRDD3. Assignment of the J gene here rests on matching the DNA to germline, because TCRdb gives none. J lost 2 bases, V lost 1 base, and 6 bases had no gene match. Germline assignment: CDR1 GEAIGNYY and CDR2 EKD. The CDR3 totals 16 residues. This CDR3 is CACDTGDTASTDKLIF. In nucleotides, the CDR3 is TGTGCCTGTGACACGGGGGATACGGCTTCTACCGATAAACTCATCTTT.

This clone was seen a handful of times. TCRdb records a much larger clone's protein for this DNA, with a difference at residue 13 that likely arises from a read error; the protein given is the translation of the DNA. Called V gene: TRDV2; the J gene was not called; TRDD3 reflects the table's D call only, with no check against the DNA. Looked up from germline, CDR1 is GEAIGNYY and CDR2 is EKD. This CDR3 has 14 amino acids. CDR3 sequence: CACDLTGDTDKLTF. The CDR3 bases are TGTGCCTGTGACTTGACTGGAGACACCGATAAACTCACCTTT.

This clone was seen a handful of times. A far bigger clonotype differs at one base, so this is likely a read error. The sample contains more than one DNA sequence encoding this CDR3. This chain joins TRDV1 and TRDJ1, with a possible D match to TRDD3 (5 bases). TCRdb carries no J gene annotation; the J gene was assigned here by matching the DNA with germline. Germline-derived CDR1 and CDR2 are TSWWSYY and QGS. The CDR3 runs 22 residues. The CDR3 sequence is CALGELKPNPKGPAQYTDKLIF. The CDR3 DNA sequence: TGTGCCCTTGGGGAACTCAAACCAAACCCGAAGGGACCCGCACAGTACACCGATAAACTCATCTTT.

This clone was seen a few times. The TCRdb protein, from a much larger clone, departs from this DNA's translation at residue 16, likely by read error; the protein shown derives from the DNA. No J gene was called, and the V gene is TRDV1; the table's D call, TRDD3, has no DNA check behind it. Germline CDR1 reads TSWWSYY; CDR2 reads QGS. This CDR3 region has 18 residues. CDR3 DNA: TGTGCTCTTGGGGAAGGAAGGGTCCTAAGCGGGTACACCGATAAACCCATCTTT. The encoded protein is CALGEGRVLSGYTDKPIF.

This clone was seen more than once but under ten times. A far larger clone is one base from this, pointing to a likely read error. The same CDR3 arises from other DNA sequences in this sample as well. The chain is built from TRDV1 and TRDJ1; 12 positions match TRDD3. Germline V CDR1 and CDR2: TSWWSYY, QGS. Losses at the gene ends were 1 base for V and 0 bases for J; bases not matched to a gene: 24. The CDR3 extends over 24 amino acids. The CDR3 DNA is TGTGCTCTTGGGGAACCAACCTTTTTCTGTCCTAACTGGGGGATACCCTGCTACACCGATAAACTCATCTTT. Amino acids: CALGEPTFFCPNWGIPCYTDKLIF.